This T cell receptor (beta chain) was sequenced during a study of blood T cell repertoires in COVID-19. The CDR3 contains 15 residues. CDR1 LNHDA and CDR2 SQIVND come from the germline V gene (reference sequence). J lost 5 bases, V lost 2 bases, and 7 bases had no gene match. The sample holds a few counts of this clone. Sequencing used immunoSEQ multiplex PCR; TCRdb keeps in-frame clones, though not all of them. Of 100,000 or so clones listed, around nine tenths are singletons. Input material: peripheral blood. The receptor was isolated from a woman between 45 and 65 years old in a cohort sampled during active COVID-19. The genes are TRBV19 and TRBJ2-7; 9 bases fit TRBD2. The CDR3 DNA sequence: TGTGCCAGTAGTATATCCGTAGCGGGAGCGGACGAGCAGTACTTC. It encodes CASSISVAGADEQYF.